These T cell receptor beta chains were read from a single sample in a study of T-cell reconstitution after alpha-beta-depleted transplantation in children. TCRdb recomputed calls from the PCR reads with MiXCR, one row per CDR3 protein. The repertoire holds 500,000 to 750,000 distinct CDR3 sequences, with more than 20% as singletons. This specimen was PBMCs, taken before TCRalphabeta/CD19-depleted stem cell transplant. The receptor set was obtained from a boy in the first two years of life with Wiskott-Aldrich syndrome, due to receive a stem cell transplant. The CDR3 runs from the conserved cysteine through the conserved F or W. The D gene is left open where the match is weak. Clone size is given for some rows only: seen once, a few or many times, or a class if the clone is expanded.

>TRBD2|TRBV7-6|few|TRBJ2-5
TGTGCCAGCAGCTTGGTTGGGGCTAGCGGCCAAGAGACCCAGTACTTC
CASSLVGASGQETQYF
>TRBD1|TRBV3-1|few|TRBJ2-7
TGTGCCAGCAGCCAAGATAGGGGGCGCAGGTACTTC
CASSQDRGRRYF
>-|TRBV20-1|few|TRBJ2-1
TGCAGTGCTAGAGATCTCCACGGGTCCTACAATGAGCAGTTCTTC
CSARDLHGSYNEQFF
>-|TRBV19|-|TRBJ2-5
TGTGCCAGTAGTCCTCAGGGGTCGGAGACCCAGTACTTC
CASSPQGSETQYF
>-|TRBV24-1|few|TRBJ2-1
TGTGCCACCAGTGATTTACCTAGGAAGAATGAGCAGTTCTTC
CATSDLPRKNEQFF
>TRBD1|TRBV7-2|-|TRBJ1-1
TGTGCCAGCAGGCCTCGGGACAGGTCCCTCGCTTTCTTT
CASRPRDRSLAFF
>TRBD2|TRBV27|few|TRBJ2-7
TGTGCCAGCAGTTTTAGGGCTAGCGGGTATTGGTACGAGCAGTACTTC
CASSFRASGYWYEQYF
>-|TRBV6-5|-|TRBJ2-7
TGTGCCAGCAGTTGGACCCTGCCTAGAAACTCCTACGAGCAGTACTTC
CASSWTLPRNSYEQYF
>TRBD2|TRBV9|-|TRBJ2-1
TGTGCCAGCAGCGGAACTAGCGGCCCTTGCTCCTACAATGAGCAGTTCTTC
CASSGTSGPCSYNEQFF
>-|TRBV11-3|-|TRBJ1-1
TGTGCCAGCAGCCACCAGGGCGCTGAAGCTTTCTTT
CASSHQGAEAFF
>TRBD2|TRBV5-1|few|TRBJ2-7
TGCGCCAGCAGCCTGGTAGCGGGAGAGGAATACGAGCAGTACTTC
CASSLVAGEEYEQYF
>-|TRBV5-1|-|TRBJ1-1
TGCGCCAGCAGCTTGGCAGGACAGACGAGGGCTGAAGCTTTCTTT
CASSLAGQTRAEAFF
>TRBD2|TRBV14|-|TRBJ2-1
TGTGCCAGCAGCCGGGGACTAGCGGGAGCGACCTACAATGAGCAGTTCTTC
CASSRGLAGATYNEQFF
>TRBD1|TRBV5-6|few|TRBJ1-6
TGTGCCAGCAGACTAAACCGGGACAGGGGAGTTCCCCTCCACTTT
CASRLNRDRGVPLHF
>TRBD2|TRBV5-1|few|TRBJ2-1
TGCGCCAGCAGCATAGGACTAGCGGGAGTCGACAATGAGCAGTTCTTC
CASSIGLAGVDNEQFF
>TRBD1|TRBV5-1|-|TRBJ2-7
TGCGCCAGCAGCCCGATCAGGGGGCTCACCTACGAGCAGTACTTC
CASSPIRGLTYEQYF
>-|TRBV27|-|TRBJ2-5
TGTGCCAGCAGTTTATTACACCAAGAGACCCAGTACTTC
CASSLLHQETQYF
>TRBD2|TRBV11-2|-|TRBJ2-1
TGTGCCAGCAGCTTAGGAGCTAGCGGGAGGGGTGAGCAGTTCTTC
CASSLGASGRGEQFF
>TRBD1|TRBV28|-|TRBJ1-5
TGTGCCAGCACCTTTGGGACAGGGGGCTATCAGCCCCAGCATTTT
CASTFGTGGYQPQHF
>-|TRBV12-3/TRBV12-4|few|TRBJ2-1
TGTGCCAGCAGTTTAGCCTCGAGGACTGGTGAGCAGTTCTTC
CASSLASRTGEQFF
>TRBD2|TRBV6-5|few|TRBJ2-5
TGTGCCAGCAGTTACGGGGCGGGAGCGGAGACCCAGTACTTC
CASSYGAGAETQYF
>TRBD2|TRBV5-6|-|TRBJ2-3
TGTGCCAGCCTTCTAGCGGGGGACACAGATACGCAGTATTTT
CASLLAGDTDTQYF
>TRBD2|TRBV5-1|few|TRBJ2-7
TGCGCCAGCAGCTCGGGACTAGCGGGAAACGAGCAGTACTTC
CASSSGLAGNEQYF
>-|TRBV10-3|-|TRBJ2-1
TGTGCCATCAGTCCACACCACGACAGGTTGGCCCCTAGCGGACGCACCTACAATGAGCAGTTCTTC
CAISPHHDRLAPSGRTYNEQFF
>-|TRBV9|few|TRBJ2-7
TGTGCCAGCAGCCCCCGAGGCGGGGAATTCGGAGACGGCGAGCAGTACTTC
CASSPRGGEFGDGEQYF
>TRBD2|TRBV5-1|-|TRBJ2-7
TGCGCCAGCAGCTTGCCTAGCGGGAGGGCCACCTACGAGCAGTACTTC
CASSLPSGRATYEQYF
>-|TRBV5-1|few|TRBJ1-4
TGCGCCAGCAGGATACGCGACAGATATAATGAAAAACTGTTTTTT
CASRIRDRYNEKLFF
>-|TRBV12-3/TRBV12-4|-|TRBJ2-5
TGTGCCAGCAGTTTAGCCCGAGGAAGCCAAGAGACCCAGTACTTC
CASSLARGSQETQYF
>-|TRBV14|-|TRBJ2-1
TGTGCCAGCAGCCAAGTTGGGGCTGGGGTTAATGAGCAGTTCTTC
CASSQVGAGVNEQFF
>-|TRBV3-1|few|TRBJ2-3
TGTGCCAGCAGCCAAGTTGAGACCTCCGGGACGCAGTATTTT
CASSQVETSGTQYF
>TRBD2|TRBV20-1|-|TRBJ2-1
TGCAGTGCTAGAGAATACGGGACTAGCGCCGAAGAGCAGTTCTTC
CSAREYGTSAEEQFF
>TRBD2|TRBV5-5|once|TRBJ2-4
TGTGCCAGCAGCTCCGCTGGGGGAGGGGTGGCCAAAAACATTCAGTACTTC
CASSSAGGGVAKNIQYF
>TRBD1|TRBV29-1|few|TRBJ1-1
TGCAGCGTTGAGGGAGGGGGCCGGAACACTGAAGCTTTCTTT
CSVEGGGRNTEAFF
>-|TRBV11-2|few|TRBJ2-7
TGTGCCAGCAGCTTAGAGCCTGGATACTACGAGCAGTACTTC
CASSLEPGYYEQYF
>-|TRBV29-1|-|TRBJ2-5
TGCAGCGTTCTACCGCGCCAAGAGACCCAGTACTTC
CSVLPRQETQYF
>TRBD2|TRBV5-5|-|TRBJ2-7
TGTGCCAGCAGCTTGCAACCCGGGAGGAGGCACGAGCAGTACTTC
CASSLQPGRRHEQYF
>-|TRBV15|-|TRBJ2-2
TGTGCCACCAGCCCGTACATTGGGACTCCTACCGGGGAGCTGTTTTTT
CATSPYIGTPTGELFF
>-|TRBV4-2|few|TRBJ2-7
TGTGCCAGCAGCTGGCGATTCCCGGGAGCCTACGAGCAGTACTTC
CASSWRFPGAYEQYF
>-|TRBV9|-|TRBJ2-2
TGTGCCAGCAGCGTACAAGCCTCCACCGGGGAGCTGTTTTTT
CASSVQASTGELFF
>-|TRBV10-3|few|TRBJ2-1
TGTGCCATCAGTGAGGGTGGGACTTCGTACAATGAGCAGTTCTTC
CAISEGGTSYNEQFF
>TRBD2|TRBV25-1|-|TRBJ2-3
TGTGCCAGCAGTGATGGGAGGGCAGATACGCAGTATTTT
CASSDGRADTQYF
>TRBD1|TRBV6-1|few|TRBJ2-7
TGTGCCAGCAGCCCTAACCGGGACAGACGCTACGAGCAGTACTTC
CASSPNRDRRYEQYF
>-|TRBV30|-|TRBJ2-1
TGTGCCTGGAATAAGGGGAGAGCCGGCTCCTACAATGAGCAGTTCTTC
CAWNKGRAGSYNEQFF
>-|TRBV5-1|-|TRBJ2-2
TGCGCCAGCAGCTTGTCCCCCGCGCAGACCGGGGAGCTGTTTTTT
CASSLSPAQTGELFF
>TRBD2|TRBV12-3/TRBV12-4|-|TRBJ2-3
TGTGCCAGCAGTCAAACTAGCGGGAGTTGGACAGATACGCAGTATTTT
CASSQTSGSWTDTQYF
>TRBD2|TRBV5-1|many|TRBJ2-7
TGCGCCAGCAGCTTGGCTAGCGGGAGCCCCTCCTACGAGCAGTACTTC
CASSLASGSPSYEQYF
>TRBD2|TRBV12-3/TRBV12-4|few|TRBJ2-5
TGTGCCAGCAGCCCTACGTGGGAGGGTGAGACCCAGTACTTC
CASSPTWEGETQYF
>-|TRBV29-1|-|TRBJ2-7
TGCAGCGTTGCGCATCGACTTTCTGCTTCCTACGAGCAGTACTTC
CSVAHRLSASYEQYF
>-|TRBV20-1|few|TRBJ2-7
TGCAGTGCTTCTAACCCAGGCGTCTACGAGCAGTACTTC
CSASNPGVYEQYF
>TRBD2|TRBV20-1|-|TRBJ2-1
TGCAGTGCTAGAGCCTCAACTAGCGGGCTCTCCGGAGGCTACAATGAGCAGTTCTTC
CSARASTSGLSGGYNEQFF
>-|TRBV7-2|-|TRBJ1-1
TGTGCCAGCAGCTTAATATATGGTGGCACTGAAGCTTTCTTT
CASSLIYGGTEAFF
>-|TRBV12-3/TRBV12-4|few|TRBJ2-1
TGTGCCAGCAGTTTTGGGGCCGCAGGGCAGTTCTTC
CASSFGAAGQFF
>-|TRBV15|-|TRBJ2-4
TGTGCCACCAGCATCGGAGGCCTACTAGCCAAAAACATTCAGTACTTC
CATSIGGLLAKNIQYF
>-|TRBV20-1|few|TRBJ2-5
TGCAGTGCTAGGCCGGAAATCCCGTCCCAGTACTTC
CSARPEIPSQYF